This TCR beta chain comes out of a study of shared clonotypes between healthy human individuals. Profiling relied on immunoSEQ multiplex PCR, and the TCRdb table lists in-frame clones only, not all of them. Of hundreds of thousands of clones listed, around 96% were seen once; the top ten hold 0.11%. Naive CD8 populations comprised CD45RO-negative cells positively selected for CCR7, excluding terminally differentiated effector memory CD45RA+ cells. Trimming cost V 0 bases and J 8 bases, with 5 bases left between them. This CDR3 contains 12 residues. The germline V gene has CDR1 LNHDA and CDR2 SQIVND (reference sequence).

Sequenced input: naive CD8+ T cells sorted from blood. The TCR originated in a woman in her 30s in good health. The chain couples TRBV19 to TRBJ2-1; no definite D call. In DNA, the CDR3 is TGTGCCAGTAGTATAGATGAGTATGAGCAGTTCTTC. Its protein product is CASSIDEYEQFF. The variable domain in full, completed from reference TRBV19 and TRBJ2-1, reads DGGITQSPKYLFRKEGQNVTLSCEQNLNHDAMYWYRQDPGQGLRLIYYSQIVNDFQKGDIAEGYSVSREKKESFPLTVTSAQKNPTAFYLCASSIDEYEQFFGPGTRLTVL.